This T cell receptor beta chain is from a study of control samples from healthy donors and cancer patients. The protocol was immunoSEQ multiplex PCR, while the TCRdb copy is restricted to in-frame clones and leaves out a portion. The sample shows about 160,000 clones, roughly 94% of them seen only once. Looked up from germline, CDR1 is PRHDT and CDR2 is FYEKMQ (reference sequence). The CDR3 has 17 amino acids. Trimming took off 5 bases at V and 7 bases at J, with 23 bases between the two ends. The sample was blood. The J gene is TRBJ1-4, the V gene TRBV13, with D maybe TRBD1 (5 bases). The source is a woman between 40 and 50 years old in good health. The CDR3 nucleotides are TGTGCCAGCAGCAACGGGGGAGAGGAAGGGGTCCGTGAAAAACTGTTTTTT. As protein: CASSNGGEEGVREKLFF.